The entry that follows covers one TCR beta chain sequence. Antigen: not known. The sample originates from a study of PD-1 blockade in mismatch repair-deficient tumors. Overall study: Enrolled about 2013-2016, patients had progressing, pretreated mismatch repair-deficient cancers of 12 types. Study conclusions and caveats: Rapid post-treatment expansion, then contraction, generally preceding radiologic response, marked tumor-resident clones.

All patients were mismatch repair deficient, assessed by either PCR or immunohistochemistry. Sequencing used immunoSEQ multiplex PCR; TCRdb keeps in-frame clones, though not all of them. Of about 18,000 clones in the sample, about 87% are singletons; the top ten hold 1.6%. The source was PBMCs, collected about 22 weeks after starting pembrolizumab. The receptor was derived from an adult with mismatch repair-deficient cancer.

CDR3 bases: TGTGCCAGTAGTATTAGACAGGGGCGGACTGAAGCTTTCTTT. Protein: CASSIRQGRTEAFF. V is TRBV19 and J is TRBJ1-1; TRBD1 matches at 8 bases. V shed 3 bases, J shed 5 bases, and the junction held 5 bases outside the gene matches. Germline CDR1 reads LNHDA; CDR2 reads SQIVND (reference sequence). The CDR3 consists of 14 residues. Based on the CDR3 plus reference TRBV19 and TRBJ1-1, the full variable domain is DGGITQSPKYLFRKEGQNVTLSCEQNLNHDAMYWYRQDPGQGLRLIYYSQIVNDFQKGDIAEGYSVSREKKESFPLTVTSAQKNPTAFYLCASSIRQGRTEAFFGQGTRLTVV.